These 2 T cell receptor beta chains were all obtained from the same sample, sequenced in a study of T cell responses to AZD1222 COVID-19 vaccine. The protocol was immunoSEQ multiplex PCR, while the TCRdb copy is restricted to in-frame clones and leaves out a portion. The sample includes about 140,000 clones. Sequencing was performed on peripheral blood. The receptors were gathered from an adult in good health.

The chain couples TRBV7-9 to TRBJ2-5, with D perhaps TRBD1 (6 bases). Germline V gene data show CDR1 as SEHNR and CDR2 as FQNEAQ (reference sequence). The length of the CDR3 is 13 residues. Trimming removed 1 base at V and 4 bases at J, with 7 bases between. The CDR3 DNA reads as TGTGCCAGCAGCTTAGAAGGGGGAGAGACCCAGTACTTC. This gives the protein CASSLEGGETQYF.

The chain combines TRBV7-6 with TRBJ1-1; no firm D call. Between the trimmed V and J ends, which lost 0 bases and 4 bases, there was a span of 9 bases. This CDR3 region has 14 residues. CDR1 and CDR2 (germline): SGHVS, FNYEAQ. The CDR3: CASSLAAEGTEAFF. In DNA form, the CDR3 reads TGTGCCAGCAGCTTAGCGGCGGAGGGCACTGAAGCTTTCTTT. Filled out from reference TRBV7-6 and TRBJ1-1, the complete variable domain reads GAGVSQSPRYKVTKRGQDVALRCDPISGHVSLYWYRQALGQGPEFLTYFNYEAQQDKSGLPNDRFSAERPEGSISTLTIQRTEQRDSAMYRCASSLAAEGTEAFFGQGTRLTVV.